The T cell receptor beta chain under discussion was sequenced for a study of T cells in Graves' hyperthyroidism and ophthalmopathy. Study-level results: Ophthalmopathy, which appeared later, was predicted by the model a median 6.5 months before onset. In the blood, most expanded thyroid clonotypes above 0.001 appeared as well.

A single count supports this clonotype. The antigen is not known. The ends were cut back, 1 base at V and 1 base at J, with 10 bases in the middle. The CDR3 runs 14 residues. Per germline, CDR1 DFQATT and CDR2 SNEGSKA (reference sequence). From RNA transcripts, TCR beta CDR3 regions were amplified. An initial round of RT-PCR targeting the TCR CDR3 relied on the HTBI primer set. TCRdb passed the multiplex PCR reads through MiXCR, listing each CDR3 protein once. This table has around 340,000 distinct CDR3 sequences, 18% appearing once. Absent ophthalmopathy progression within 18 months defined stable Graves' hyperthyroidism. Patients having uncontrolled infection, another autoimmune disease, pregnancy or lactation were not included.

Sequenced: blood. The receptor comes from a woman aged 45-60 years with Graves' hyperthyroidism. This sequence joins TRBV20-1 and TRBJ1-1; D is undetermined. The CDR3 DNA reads TGCAGTGCTAGAGGATCCCGGTGGAACACTGAAGCTTTCTTT. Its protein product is CSARGSRWNTEAFF.